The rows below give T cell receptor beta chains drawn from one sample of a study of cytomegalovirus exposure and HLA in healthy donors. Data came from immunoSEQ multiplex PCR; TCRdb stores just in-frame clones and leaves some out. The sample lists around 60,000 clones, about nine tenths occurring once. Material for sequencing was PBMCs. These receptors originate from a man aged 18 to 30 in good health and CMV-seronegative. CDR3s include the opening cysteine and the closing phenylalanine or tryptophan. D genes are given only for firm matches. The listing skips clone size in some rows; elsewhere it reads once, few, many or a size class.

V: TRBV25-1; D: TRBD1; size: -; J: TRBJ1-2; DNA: TGTGCCAGCAGTAAAACCGGGACAGGGGCTGGCTACACCTTC; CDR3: CASSKTGTGAGYTF
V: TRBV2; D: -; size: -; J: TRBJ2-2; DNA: TGTGCCAGCAGTGAACAAGGGGGAAACACCGGGGAGCTGTTTTTT; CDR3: CASSEQGGNTGELFF
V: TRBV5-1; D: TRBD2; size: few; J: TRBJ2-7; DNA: TGCGCCAGCAGCGTAGCGGGAACGGGACCCTACGAGCAGTACTTC; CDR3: CASSVAGTGPYEQYF
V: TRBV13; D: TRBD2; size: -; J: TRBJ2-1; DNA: TGTGCCAGCAGCAAAGAACTAGCGGGAGGTTATAATGAGCAGTTCTTC; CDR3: CASSKELAGGYNEQFF
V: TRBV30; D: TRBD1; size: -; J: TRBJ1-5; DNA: TGTGCCTGGGGGACAGGGTTCGGTCAGCCCCAGCATTTT; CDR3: CAWGTGFGQPQHF
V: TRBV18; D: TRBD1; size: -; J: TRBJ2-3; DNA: TGTGCCAGCTCACCGGGGACAGACGGCACAGATACGCAGTATTTT; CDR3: CASSPGTDGTDTQYF
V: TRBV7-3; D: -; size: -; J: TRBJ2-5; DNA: TGTGCCAGCAGCTTACGGCCTAGCTCACAAGAGACCCAGTACTTC; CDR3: CASSLRPSSQETQYF
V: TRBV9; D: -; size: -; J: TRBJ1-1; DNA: TGTGCCAGCAGCGAGGGGACTAACACTGAAGCTTTCTTT; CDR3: CASSEGTNTEAFF
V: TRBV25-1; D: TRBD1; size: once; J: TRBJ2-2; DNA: TGTGCCAGCACCGGGACAGCGGACACCGGGGAGCTGTTTTTT; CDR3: CASTGTADTGELFF
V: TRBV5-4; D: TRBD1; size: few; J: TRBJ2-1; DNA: TGTGCCAGCAGCGACCGGACAGGACCCAATGAGCAGTTCTTC; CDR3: CASSDRTGPNEQFF
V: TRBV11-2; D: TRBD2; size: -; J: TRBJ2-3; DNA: TGTGCCAGCAGCTTTGCTTGGGCGGGAGGGGGAGATACGCAGTATTTT; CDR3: CASSFAWAGGGDTQYF
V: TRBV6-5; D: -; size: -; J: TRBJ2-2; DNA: TGTGCCAGCAGTTACGGACAGCTCACCGGGGAGCTGTTTTTT; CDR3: CASSYGQLTGELFF
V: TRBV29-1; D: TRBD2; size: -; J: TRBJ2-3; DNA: TGCAGCGTCCATAAGAAAATAGCGGGAGGGGCAGATACGCAGTATTTT; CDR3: CSVHKKIAGGADTQYF
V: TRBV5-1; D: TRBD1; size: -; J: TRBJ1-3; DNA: TGCGCCAGCCGACAGGGTTCATCTGGAAACACCATATATTTT; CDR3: CASRQGSSGNTIYF
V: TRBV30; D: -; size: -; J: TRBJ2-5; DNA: TGTGCCTGGGGAAGAGGAGAGACCCAGTACTTC; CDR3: CAWGRGETQYF